The T cell receptor beta chain described here comes from a study of T cells after yellow fever vaccination. TCRdb re-analysed the 5' RACE reads in MiXCR, keeping a single row per CDR3 protein. The table records 30,000 or so distinct CDR3 sequences, about 4.6% of them present only once. Germline CDR1 is DFQATT and CDR2 is SNEGSKA (reference sequence). The CDR3 contains 15 residues. Trimming removed 5 bases at V and 1 base at J, with 17 bases between. Many counts were recorded for this clonotype. The antigen is unknown. Findings of the study overall: One caveat is that FACS-sorted repertoires could contain abundant clonotypes contaminating from the bulk population.

The sample consisted of CD8+ T cells sorted from PBMCs, taken 5 days after the yellow fever booster vaccination. The receptor's source is a man in his thirties or forties who received the YFV17D yellow fever vaccine. This sequence joins TRBV20-1 and TRBJ1-1; TRBD1 might be the D (6 bases). The CDR3 spells CSAPPLGQTNTEAFF. DNA for the CDR3: TGCAGTGCTCCGCCTCTGGGACAAACGAACACTGAAGCTTTCTTT.